This T cell receptor beta chain was captured in a study of T cell responses to AZD1222 COVID-19 vaccine. Whole-study results and caveats: Females outnumbered males among donors, who were mostly white British; clonal diversity was possibly underestimated. Seropositive status at baseline applied to only six AZD1222 recipients.

Note on this clone: No antigen is known for it.

Sequencing used immunoSEQ multiplex PCR; TCRdb keeps in-frame clones, though not all of them. The repertoire holds roughly 80,000 clones, 70% to 90% seen once, with approximately 10% in the top ten. The CDR3 is made up of 13 amino acids. Germline V lookup: CDR1 MNHEY, CDR2 SMNVEV (reference sequence). The V gene lost 5 bases and the J gene lost 9 bases, with 13 bases spanning the gap. The clonotype originates from an adult who received the AZD1222 COVID-19 vaccine. The input for sequencing was peripheral blood, taken 28 days after the second AZD1222 dose. The chain couples TRBV27 to TRBJ1-4; D call uncertain. This chain's CDR3 is CASSPQTFQKLFF. CDR3 in DNA: TGTGCCAGCAGTCCCCAGACGTTCCAAAAACTGTTTTTT. The full variable domain, its missing parts supplied by reference TRBV27 and TRBJ1-4, is EAQVTQNPRYLITVTGKKLTVTCSQNMNHEYMSWYRQDPGLGLRQIYYSMNVEVTDKGDVPEGYKVSRKEKRNFPLILESPSPNQTSLYFCASSPQTFQKLFFGSGTQLSVL.